These 20 T cell receptor beta chains were sequenced from one sample in a study of cytomegalovirus exposure and HLA in healthy donors. Repertoires were generated with immunoSEQ multiplex PCR, while TCRdb's copy carries only in-frame clones and drops some. The data show more than 85,000 clones, 89% seen once. Sequencing was done on a sample of PBMCs. The receptor set was obtained from a woman aged 18 to 35 in good health and CMV-seronegative.

This rearrangement joins TRBV7-2 to TRBJ1-4; 8 bases map to TRBD1. This CDR3 comprises 15 residues. V was clipped by 5 bases and J by 7 bases; unmatched bases: 9. Germline V gene lookup returns CDR1 SGHTA and CDR2 FQGNSA. The CDR3 DNA reads as TGTGCCAGCAGCCCTTTGGGAGACAGGGGTGAAAAACTGTTTTTT. Translation: CASSPLGDRGEKLFF.

V and J are TRBV30 and TRBJ1-6; tentatively, D is TRBD1 (6 bases). The germline CDR1 and CDR2 sequences are GTSNPN and SVGIG (reference sequence). V gave up 4 bases and J gave up 9 bases, with 13 bases separating them. The length of the CDR3 is 13 residues. The CDR3, as DNA: TGTGCCTGGATGGGCGGGGGCGGTTCACCCCTCCACTTT. This translates into CAWMGGGGSPLHF.

The chain recombines TRBV7-8 with TRBJ2-7; possible D gene TRBD1, 5 bases. The CDR3 is 15 residues long. Germline values: CDR1 SGHVS, CDR2 FQNEAQ. With 2 bases removed from V and 1 base from J, the gap between germline ends came to 12 bases. The CDR3 spells CASSLTYPGSYEQYF. The CDR3 DNA sequence: TGTGCCAGCAGCTTAACTTACCCAGGGTCCTACGAGCAGTACTTC.

The genes are TRBV29-1 and TRBJ2-2; D gene unclear. The V and J ends lost 3 bases and 2 bases respectively, with 7 bases between them. The length of the CDR3 is 13 residues. Germline CDR1 reads SQVTM; CDR2 reads ANQGSEA. The CDR3 protein is CSVDSQNTGELFF. The CDR3 DNA reads TGCAGCGTTGATAGCCAAAACACCGGGGAGCTGTTTTTT.

The V gene is TRBV2, the J gene TRBJ2-1; TRBD2 matches at 11 bases. Germline assignment: CDR1 SNHLY and CDR2 FYNNEI. The CDR3 is made up of 13 amino acids. The V and J ends lost 11 bases and 8 bases, in that order; junction bases with no gene match: 8. CDR3 region: CAATSGTRDEQFF. The CDR3 region has the DNA TGTGCCGCGACTAGCGGGACTCGGGATGAGCAGTTCTTC.

The J gene is TRBJ2-2, the V gene TRBV15; maybe TRBD1 (5 bases). CDR1 is LNHNV and CDR2 is YYDKDF in the germline V gene (reference sequence). This CDR3 comprises 15 residues. The V end lost 0 bases, the J end lost 3 bases, and 8 bases lay between the germline ends. CDR3 region: CATSREGAYTGELFF. The CDR3 nucleotides read TGTGCCACCAGCAGAGAAGGGGCCTACACCGGGGAGCTGTTTTTT.

The V and J genes are TRBV28 and TRBJ2-5; the D is unclear. CDR3 length equals 13 residues. Germline CDR1 MDHEN, CDR2 SYDVKM. V lost 5 bases and J lost 1, with 8 bases in between. CDR3 amino acids: CASSLTLQETQYF. CDR3 DNA sequence: TGTGCCAGCAGTCTGACTCTCCAAGAGACCCAGTACTTC. Looking up the rest from reference TRBV28 and TRBJ2-5 gives the full variable domain: DVKVTQSSRYLVKRTGEKVFLECVQDMDHENMFWYRQDPGLGLRLIYFSYDVKMKEKGDIPEGYSVSREKKERFSLILESASTNQTSMYLCASSLTLQETQYFGPGTRLLVL.

This clone was seen only once. The V call is TRBV5-1, the J call TRBJ1-1; tentative D call: TRBD1 (6 bases). The V end was cut by 3 bases, the J end by 2 bases, with 14 bases between. The length of the CDR3 is 15 residues. Germline CDR1 and CDR2: SGHRS and YFSETQ. CDR3 in DNA: TGCGCCAGCAGCTACTCAGGGGTCGGAAACACTGAAGCTTTCTTT. Its translation: CASSYSGVGNTEAFF.

The CDR3 sequence is CASSTRGQRVDGYTF. DNA for the CDR3: TGTGCCAGCAGCACGCGCGGACAGAGGGTAGATGGCTACACCTTC. This sequence joins TRBV7-9 and TRBJ1-2, with D possibly matching TRBD1 (6 bases). Germline-derived CDR1 and CDR2 are SEHNR and FQNEAQ (reference sequence). The V and J ends lost 5 bases and 6 bases respectively, with 19 bases between them. The CDR3 runs to 15 residues.

This clone appeared a single time. The chain couples TRBV28 to TRBJ2-3; TRBD2 agrees at 12 bases. Looked up from germline, CDR1 is MDHEN and CDR2 is SYDVKM. CDR3 length: 16 amino acids. The junction had 10 bases not matched to a gene; V was cut back by 5 bases and J by 7 bases. The CDR3 sequence is CASSQLAGGHTHTQYF. The CDR3 DNA reads TGTGCCAGCAGTCAGCTAGCGGGGGGGCACACCCATACGCAGTATTTT.

The genes are TRBV30 and TRBJ1-2, with 9 bases identical to TRBD1. Per the germline V gene, CDR1 is GTSNPN and CDR2 is SVGIG (reference sequence). The CDR3 sequence is 13 residues long. Trimming took 3 bases from V and 6 from J; bases not matched to a gene: 5. The CDR3 spells CAWRGQGSDGYTF. DNA of the CDR3: TGTGCCTGGAGGGGACAGGGCAGCGATGGCTACACCTTC.

This clone was observed a few times. The chain joins TRBV19 to TRBJ2-7; 10 bases are a match to TRBD1. Per germline, CDR1 LNHDA and CDR2 SQIVND (reference sequence). V gave up 5 bases and J gave up 3 bases; unmatched junction bases: 10. CDR3 size: 16 residues. The CDR3 bases are TGTGCCAGTAGTCAAGTCGGGACAGGGGATTACTACGAGCAGTACTTC. Translation gives CASSQVGTGDYYEQYF.

The chain recombines TRBV28 with TRBJ1-6, with 7 bases identical to TRBD1. Trimming at V came to 5 bases and at J to 10 bases, leaving 8 bases not matched to a gene. This CDR3 has 14 amino acids. Per germline, CDR1 MDHEN and CDR2 SYDVKM. The CDR3 region is CASSGWTGGSPLHF. Here the CDR3 DNA reads TGTGCCAGCAGTGGGTGGACAGGTGGCTCACCCCTCCACTTT.

The chain links TRBV6-1 to TRBJ1-1; a weak D match, TRBD1 (6 bases). V was trimmed by 2 bases and J by 7 bases, leaving 11 bases between them. CDR3 size: 13 residues. Germline V gene sequence: CDR1 MNHNS, CDR2 SASEGT. The CDR3 DNA follows: TGTGCCAGCAGTGAAAAGGGGGTGGTTGAAGCTTTCTTT. Its protein is CASSEKGVVEAFF.

V usage is TRBV5-4 and J usage is TRBJ1-1, with 7 bases aligning to TRBD1. This CDR3 is 17 amino acids long. Trimming cost V 4 bases and J 0 bases; bases outside gene matches: 12. Germline lookup yields CDR1 SGHNT and CDR2 YYREEE (reference sequence). The CDR3 bases are TGTGCCAGCAGCACTTGGAGGACAGGCGGGCTGAACACTGAAGCTTTCTTT. It specifies CASSTWRTGGLNTEAFF. Full variable domain (remainder filled in from reference TRBV5-4 and TRBJ1-1): ETGVTQSPTHLIKTRGQQVTLRCSSQSGHNTVSWYQQALGQGPQFIFQYYREEENGRGNFPPRFSGLQFPNYSSELNVNALELDDSALYLCASSTWRTGGLNTEAFFGQGTRLTVV.

V gene TRBV28 combines with J gene TRBJ1-4, with 7 bases matching TRBD1. Germline V gene data show CDR1 as MDHEN and CDR2 as SYDVKM. V dropped 5 bases and J dropped 6; count of bases not matched to a gene: 9. The CDR3 runs to 15 residues. CDR3 sequence (DNA): TGTGCCAGCAGTACAGGGGCCGGCAGATATGAAAAACTGTTTTTT. Translation gives CASSTGAGRYEKLFF.

The chain carries TRBV25-1 and TRBJ1-5; 8 bases are shared with TRBD1. Losses at the gene ends were 5 bases for V and 4 bases for J; bases not matched to a gene: 4. The CDR3 has 14 amino acids. CDR1 is MGHDK and CDR2 is SYGVNS in the germline V gene. The CDR3 DNA reads as TGTGCCAGCAGTACGACAGGGGCAAATCAGCCCCAGCATTTT. It codes for CASSTTGANQPQHF.

V usage is TRBV19 and J usage is TRBJ2-5, with TRBD1 as a possible D gene (6 bases). V dropped 6 bases and J dropped 1 base, with 15 bases sitting between them. Germline lookup yields CDR1 LNHDA and CDR2 SQIVND (reference sequence). The CDR3 extends over 15 amino acids. Written as DNA, the CDR3 is TGTGCCAGTAGGATTACAGGGATACTCCAAGAGACCCAGTACTTC. Translating gives CASRITGILQETQYF. Based on the CDR3 plus reference TRBV19 and TRBJ2-5, the full variable domain is DGGITQSPKYLFRKEGQNVTLSCEQNLNHDAMYWYRQDPGQGLRLIYYSQIVNDFQKGDIAEGYSVSREKKESFPLTVTSAQKNPTAFYLCASRITGILQETQYFGPGTRLLVL.

The J gene is TRBJ1-1, the V gene TRBV18, with D perhaps TRBD1 (6 bases). Trimming left V 4 bases short and J 0 bases short, with 9 bases between. Germline values: CDR1 KGHSH, CDR2 LQKENI. The CDR3 runs to 14 residues. This CDR3 is CASSLGTMNTEAFF. The CDR3 nucleotides read TGTGCCAGCTCACTGGGGACAATGAACACTGAAGCTTTCTTT.

This sequence joins TRBV5-1 and TRBJ2-1; 10 bases align to TRBD2. CDR3 length: 20 amino acids. In germline, CDR1 is SGHRS, CDR2 YFSETQ. V trimming: 0 bases; J trimming: 0 bases; junction bases outside the gene matches: 12. CDR3 in amino acids: CASSLVLGTSDRSSYNEQFF. Here the CDR3 DNA reads TGCGCCAGCAGCTTGGTCTTGGGGACTAGCGACAGAAGCTCCTACAATGAGCAGTTCTTC.